A single sample is the source of the 14 T cell receptor beta chains below, sequenced in a study of T-cell memory formation after mild COVID-19. TCRdb reprocessed the 5' RACE reads via MiXCR and lists one record per CDR3 protein. The sample includes 100,000 to 150,000 distinct CDR3 sequences, 5% to 6.5% of them seen just once. The specimen sequenced was PBMCs or a T cell subset sorted from them (not recorded which). These receptors were taken from an adult woman who had mild COVID-19 (a few samples of this study predate the infection). Cell type and time point are not known.

This clonotype has more than one count but fewer than ten. The chain combines TRBV29-1 with TRBJ2-1; D not resolved. Looked up from germline, CDR1 is SQVTM and CDR2 is ANQGSEA. The V end was cut by 5 bases, the J end by 0 bases, with 8 bases between. The CDR3 is 13 amino acids. The CDR3 bases are TGCAGCGTTAAGGCGTTCTCCTACAATGAGCAGTTCTTC. It yields the protein CSVKAFSYNEQFF.

This sequence joins TRBV6-5 and TRBJ2-7; maybe TRBD2 (5 bases). Germline V lookup: CDR1 MNHEY, CDR2 SVGAGI. This CDR3 is built from 13 residues. Trimming stripped 8 bases from V and 0 bases from J, with 11 bases between. The CDR3 reads CASGARGSYEQYF. The CDR3 DNA follows: TGTGCCAGCGGTGCCCGGGGCTCCTACGAGCAGTACTTC.

This clonotype was seen at least ten times. This chain links TRBV7-2 with TRBJ2-3; D possibly matches TRBD1 or TRBD2 (5 bases each). The CDR3 spans 14 residues. The V end was cut by 2 bases, the J end by 6 bases, with 12 bases between. CDR1 is SGHTA and CDR2 is FQGNSA in the germline V gene. DNA of the CDR3: TGTGCCAGCAGCTTAAGGGGAGTCGGTGATACGCAGTATTTT. This sequence encodes CASSLRGVGDTQYF.

Many counts were recorded for this clonotype. The V gene is TRBV5-1, the J gene TRBJ2-7; TRBD1 agrees at 9 bases. With 4 bases clipped from V and 1 base from J, the junction kept 3 bases outside the gene matches. CDR1 and CDR2 (germline): SGHRS, YFSETQ. The CDR3 spans 14 residues. DNA for the CDR3: TGCGCCAGCAGCACCGGGACAGGGTCCTACGAGCAGTACTTC. Residues: CASSTGTGSYEQYF.

The chain has TRBV12-3 or TRBV12-4 and TRBJ2-1; 7 bases fit TRBD2. The V and J ends lost 8 bases and 1 base, in that order; junction bases with no gene match: 8. The CDR3 totals 15 residues. The CDR3 region is CASGRAGLSYNEQFF. The CDR3 coding sequence is TGTGCCAGCGGCAGAGCGGGATTGTCCTACAATGAGCAGTTCTTC.

The chain joins TRBV20-1 to TRBJ1-4, with 9 bases matching TRBD1. V lost 2 bases to trimming and J lost 4 bases; unmatched junction nucleotides: 5. Germline-derived CDR1 and CDR2 are DFQATT and SNEGSKA (reference sequence). The CDR3 sequence is 15 residues long. CDR3 in amino acids: CSARNTGGLNEKLFF. The CDR3 DNA is TGCAGTGCTAGAAACACAGGGGGCCTTAATGAAAAACTGTTTTTT.

This clonotype was detected ten times or more. This sequence joins TRBV24-1 and TRBJ2-1, with D perhaps TRBD1 or TRBD2 (5 bases each). Germline V gene data show CDR1 as KGHDR and CDR2 as SFDVKD. The CDR3 runs to 15 residues. V was clipped by 0 bases and J by 5 bases, with 10 bases between them. The CDR3 DNA sequence: TGTGCCACCAGTGATTTGTTTCGGGGCCACAATGAGCAGTTCTTC. Translated: CATSDLFRGHNEQFF.

The chain carries TRBV29-1 and TRBJ2-1, with TRBD2 matching 12 bases. The V segment lost 7 bases and the J segment 1 base; nucleotides outside the gene matches: 5. The CDR3 runs 15 residues. The germline V gene encodes CDR1 SQVTM and CDR2 ANQGSEA. CDR3 loop: CSGGLAGVSYNEQFF. The CDR3 DNA is TGCAGCGGGGGACTAGCGGGTGTTTCCTACAATGAGCAGTTCTTC.

The sample holds many counts of this clonotype. The chain couples TRBV6-6 to TRBJ2-7; D gene ambiguous. Between the trimmed V and J ends, which lost 0 bases and 2 bases, there was a span of 11 bases. CDR3 length: 15 amino acids. Germline values: CDR1 MNHNY, CDR2 SVGAGI (reference sequence). The CDR3 coding sequence is TGTGCCAGCAGTTACTCGATCGCAGTTCCCTACGAGCAGTACTTC. This codes for CASSYSIAVPYEQYF.

This clonotype was recorded at least ten times. The V gene is TRBV7-3, the J gene TRBJ2-6, with D perhaps assigned TRBD1 or TRBD2 (6 bases each). CDR3 length equals 16 residues. The V gene lost 6 bases and the J gene lost 1 base, with 13 bases spanning the gap. CDR1 is SGHTA, CDR2 FQGTGA, per germline. DNA for the CDR3: TGTGCCAGCAGTACCCAGGGGAGGTCTGGGGCCAACGTCCTGACTTTC. Its protein product is CASSTQGRSGANVLTF.

This rearrangement joins TRBV7-6 to TRBJ2-5; D is unclear. The germline V and J ends were trimmed by 5 bases and 5 bases, with 15 bases remaining between them. The CDR3 runs to 14 residues. Germline V gene lookup returns CDR1 SGHVS and CDR2 FNYEAQ. Here the CDR3 DNA reads TGTGCCAGCAGCGCCGCGACCACGCGCGAGACCCAGTACTTC. Residues: CASSAATTRETQYF. Full variable domain (rest looked up from reference TRBV7-6 and TRBJ2-5): GAGVSQSPRYKVTKRGQDVALRCDPISGHVSLYWYRQALGQGPEFLTYFNYEAQQDKSGLPNDRFSAERPEGSISTLTIQRTEQRDSAMYRCASSAATTRETQYFGPGTRLLVL.

There are many counts of this clonotype. V and J are TRBV27 and TRBJ2-3; D unclear. Trimming removed 5 bases from V and 0 bases from J, with 15 bases in between. CDR3 length equals 16 residues. Germline V CDR1 and CDR2: MNHEY, SMNVEV (reference sequence). CDR3 sequence: CASSPQSQISTDTQYF. CDR3 in DNA: TGTGCCAGCAGTCCCCAATCCCAGATTAGCACAGATACGCAGTATTTT.

This clonotype was found many times. This sequence joins TRBV9 and TRBJ2-7; D is unclear. Germline assignment: CDR1 SGDLS and CDR2 YYNGEE. The V end lost 0 bases, the J end lost 1 base, and 8 bases lay between the germline ends. The CDR3 is 14 residues long. CDR3 in amino acids: CASSVAWGSYEQYF. In DNA form, the CDR3 reads TGTGCCAGCAGCGTAGCTTGGGGATCCTACGAGCAGTACTTC. Variable domain in full (rest from reference TRBV9 and TRBJ2-7): DSGVTQTPKHLITATGQRVTLRCSPRSGDLSVYWYQQSLDQGLQFLIQYYNGEERAKGNILERFSAQQFPDLHSELNLSSLELGDSALYFCASSVAWGSYEQYFGPGTRLTVT.

Ten or more counts support this clonotype. V and J are TRBV7-2 and TRBJ2-3; 7 nucleotides align to TRBD2. Germline CDR1 is SGHTA and CDR2 is FQGNSA. V lost 7 bases, J lost 0 bases, and 4 bases stayed unmatched. This CDR3 has 14 amino acids. The CDR3 DNA is TGTGCCAGCAAACTCGGGGGGAGCACAGATACGCAGTATTTT. This sequence encodes CASKLGGSTDTQYF.